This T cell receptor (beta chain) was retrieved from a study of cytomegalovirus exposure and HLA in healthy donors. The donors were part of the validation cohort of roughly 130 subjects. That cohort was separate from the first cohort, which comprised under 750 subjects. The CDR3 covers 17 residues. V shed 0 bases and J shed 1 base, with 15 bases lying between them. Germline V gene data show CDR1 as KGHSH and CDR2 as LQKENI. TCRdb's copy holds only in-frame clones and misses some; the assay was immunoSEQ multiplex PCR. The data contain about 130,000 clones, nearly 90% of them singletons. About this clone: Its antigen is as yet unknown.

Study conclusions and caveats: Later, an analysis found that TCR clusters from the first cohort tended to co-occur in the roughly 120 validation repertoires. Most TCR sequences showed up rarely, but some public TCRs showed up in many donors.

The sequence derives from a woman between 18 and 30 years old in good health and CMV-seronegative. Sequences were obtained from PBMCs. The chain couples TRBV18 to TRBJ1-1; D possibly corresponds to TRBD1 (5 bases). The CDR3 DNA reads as TGTGCCAGCTCACCACCGTGGTCGGGGGATAAGAACACTGAAGCTTTCTTT. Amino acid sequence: CASSPPWSGDKNTEAFF. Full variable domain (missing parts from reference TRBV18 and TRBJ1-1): NAGVMQNPRHLVRRRGQEARLRCSPMKGHSHVYWYRQLPEEGLKFMVYLQKENIIDESGMPKERFSAEFPKEGPSILRIQQVVRGDSAAYFCASSPPWSGDKNTEAFFGQGTRLTVV.